Each of the 21 T cell receptor beta chains below was sequenced from the same sample in a study of cytomegalovirus exposure and HLA in healthy donors. Use of 60 Vbeta and 13 Jbeta primers characterized the PCR. The method was immunoSEQ multiplex PCR; TCRdb's version includes in-frame clones alone and lacks a portion of them. The sample holds 150,000 to 200,000 clones, just over 75% seen once. Material for sequencing was PBMCs. The receptors here all came from a woman between 35 and 50 years old in good health and CMV-seronegative.

The chain employs TRBV6-1 and TRBJ2-2; unclear D gene. CDR1 is MNHNS, CDR2 SASEGT, per germline. V was shortened by 1 base and J by 6 bases, with 12 bases between the two germline ends. This CDR3 has 15 residues. The CDR3 coding sequence is TGTGCCAGCAGTGAAGTGGTCCAACCGGCCGGGGAGCTGTTTTTT. Its protein product is CASSEVVQPAGELFF.

This chain connects TRBV7-9 to TRBJ2-7; TRBD1 matches 9 bases. The CDR3 totals 14 residues. The germline V gene has CDR1 SEHNR and CDR2 FQNEAQ (reference sequence). J lost 5 bases, V lost 7 bases, and 9 bases had no gene match. The CDR3 loop reads CASTGGQGADEQYF. For the CDR3, the DNA is TGTGCCAGCACCGGGGGACAGGGCGCGGACGAGCAGTACTTC.

The chain joins TRBV2 to TRBJ1-5; D is unclear. This CDR3 spans 14 amino acids. Germline V gene data show CDR1 as SNHLY and CDR2 as FYNNEI. Trimming removed 3 bases at V and 0 bases at J, with 6 bases between. The CDR3 region is CASSDQASNQPQHF. CDR3 nucleotides: TGTGCCAGCAGTGACCAGGCTAGCAATCAGCCCCAGCATTTT.

V and J are TRBV5-1 and TRBJ2-2; 8 nucleotides match TRBD2. Germline lookup yields CDR1 SGHRS and CDR2 YFSETQ. This CDR3 has 15 residues. Trimming cost V 4 bases and J 5 bases; bases outside gene matches: 7. As DNA, the CDR3 is TGCGCCAGCAGCATGGGACTAGAGGGAACCGGGGAGCTGTTTTTT. It codes for CASSMGLEGTGELFF.

V is TRBV19 and J is TRBJ1-3; D unresolved. V dropped 5 bases and J dropped 0 bases, with 17 bases sitting between them. This CDR3 has 17 amino acids. The germline gives CDR1 LNHDA, CDR2 SQIVND (reference sequence). The CDR3 DNA reads as TGTGCCAGTAGTCCAGACAATTTCATTCACTCTGGAAACACCATATATTTT. Translation: CASSPDNFIHSGNTIYF.

This clone appeared once. This chain joins TRBV7-9 and TRBJ2-3, with TRBD2 identical over 12 bases. Germline V gene sequence: CDR1 SEHNR, CDR2 FQNEAQ (reference sequence). V was clipped by 5 bases and J by 0 bases; unmatched bases: 3. This CDR3 has 16 amino acids. This CDR3 reads CASSVGTSGSTDTQYF. The CDR3 coding sequence is TGTGCCAGCAGCGTGGGGACTAGCGGGAGCACAGATACGCAGTATTTT.

This rearrangement joins TRBV6-5 to TRBJ1-1; 7 bases line up with TRBD1. J lost 4 bases, V lost 6 bases, and 5 bases had no gene match. This CDR3 is built from 13 residues. Germline V gene sequence: CDR1 MNHEY, CDR2 SVGAGI. The CDR3 sequence: CASSPRGFTEAFF. CDR3 bases: TGTGCCAGCAGCCCCAGGGGGTTCACTGAAGCTTTCTTT.

V usage is TRBV7-9 and J usage is TRBJ1-4; 7 nucleotides line up with TRBD1. This CDR3 spans 14 amino acids. The V gene's germline CDR1 is SEHNR and CDR2 FQNEAQ (reference sequence). Germline trimming cut 2 bases from V and 8 bases from J; bases unmatched to any gene: 5. CDR3 region: CASSLRQGEEKLFF. The CDR3 region has the DNA TGTGCCAGCAGCTTAAGACAGGGTGAAGAAAAACTGTTTTTT.

The chain links TRBV19 to TRBJ2-3; 9 nucleotides align to TRBD2. The germline CDR1 and CDR2 sequences are LNHDA and SQIVND (reference sequence). The J segment lost 2 bases and the V segment lost 4 bases, leaving 10 bases of the junction unmatched. The CDR3 has 17 residues. The CDR3 DNA reads as TGTGCCAGTAGTAGCCTGATGACTAGCGGTTTCACAGATACGCAGTATTTT. Residues: CASSSLMTSGFTDTQYF.

The chain couples TRBV5-4 to TRBJ2-7; maybe TRBD2 (6 bases). Trimming left V 3 bases short and J 2 bases short, with 15 bases between. The CDR3 runs 15 residues. Per germline, CDR1 SGHNT and CDR2 YYREEE (reference sequence). The CDR3 DNA reads as TGTGCCAGCAGCTCCCCGGGACTCGCCCCCTACGAGCAGTACTTC. Its protein product is CASSSPGLAPYEQYF.

V usage is TRBV18 and J usage is TRBJ1-5, with 9 bases lining up with TRBD1. CDR3 size: 20 residues. In germline, CDR1 is KGHSH, CDR2 LQKENI. Trimming cost V 1 base and J 2 bases; bases outside gene matches: 15. The CDR3 coding sequence is TGTGCCAGCTCACCACTTCCCGGGACAGGGAAGTTATTAGGCAATCAGCCCCAGCATTTT. This translates into CASSPLPGTGKLLGNQPQHF.

V usage is TRBV6-6 and J usage is TRBJ2-5, with 7 bases fitting TRBD2. The CDR3 consists of 14 residues. Per germline, CDR1 MNHNY and CDR2 SVGAGI (reference sequence). Germline trimming cut 7 bases from V and 4 bases from J; bases unmatched to any gene: 9. CDR3 sequence: CASIHPGGGETQYF. CDR3 in DNA: TGTGCCAGCATACACCCGGGGGGAGGAGAGACCCAGTACTTC.

The chain recombines TRBV11-2 with TRBJ1-1; 8 positions agree with TRBD1. This CDR3 spans 15 amino acids. J lost 4 bases, V lost 5 bases, and 9 bases had no gene match. Germline values: CDR1 SGHAT, CDR2 FQNNGV. In DNA, the CDR3 is TGTGCCAGCAGCCCCGGACAGGGTTTGGGCACTGAAGCTTTCTTT. Its protein product is CASSPGQGLGTEAFF.

The chain links TRBV6-5 to TRBJ2-2; D ambiguous. The germline gives CDR1 MNHEY, CDR2 SVGAGI. The V end was cut by 6 bases, the J end by 5 bases, with 4 bases between. The CDR3 contains 11 residues. As DNA, the CDR3 is TGTGCCAGCAGGAGAACCGGGGAGCTGTTTTTT. Translating it yields CASRRTGELFF.

This clone was seen more than once but under ten times. V is TRBV29-1 and J is TRBJ2-2; a possible D gene is TRBD1 (5 bases). The germline gives CDR1 SQVTM, CDR2 ANQGSEA. The V and J ends lost 5 bases and 4 bases respectively, with 14 bases between them. The length of the CDR3 is 14 residues. The CDR3 DNA reads TGCAGCGTTTTCAGGGTAGAGCGCACCGGGGAGCTGTTTTTT. This sequence encodes CSVFRVERTGELFF.

The V gene is TRBV29-1, the J gene TRBJ2-3, with 8 bases identical to TRBD2. Germline loops: CDR1 SQVTM, CDR2 ANQGSEA. This CDR3 is 14 amino acids long. The V segment lost 5 bases and the J segment 6 bases; nucleotides outside the gene matches: 10. As DNA, the CDR3 is TGCAGCGTTACCCTAGGACTAGCTGCGGATACGCAGTATTTT. It specifies CSVTLGLAADTQYF.

There are a few counts of this clone. The chain recombines TRBV5-1 with TRBJ2-1; D is undetermined. This CDR3 is 12 amino acids long. The germline CDR1 and CDR2 sequences are SGHRS and YFSETQ. Deletions cut 0 bases from V and 14 bases from J, with 12 bases between. CDR3 amino acids: CASSLESSPEFF. The CDR3 DNA is TGCGCCAGCAGCTTGGAATCGTCGCCGGAGTTCTTC.

V usage is TRBV7-9 and J usage is TRBJ2-1, with D possibly TRBD2 on 5 matching bases. Germline-derived CDR1 and CDR2 are SEHNR and FQNEAQ (reference sequence). Trimming stripped 0 bases from V and 2 bases from J, with 11 bases between. The CDR3 consists of 16 residues. Written as DNA, the CDR3 is TGTGCCAGCAGCTTAGCTCGAGCGGCGGCCTACAATGAGCAGTTCTTC. Residues: CASSLARAAAYNEQFF.

The sample holds one count of this clone. This chain connects TRBV2 to TRBJ1-1; D is ambiguous. The CDR3 runs 12 residues. Trimming pared 7 bases from V and 4 bases from J, leaving 10 bases between. CDR1 SNHLY and CDR2 FYNNEI come from the germline V gene. Written as DNA, the CDR3 is TGTGCCAGCACGGTTGAGAGCACTGAAGCTTTCTTT. Translating gives CASTVESTEAFF. The variable domain in full, completed from reference TRBV2 and TRBJ1-1, reads EPEVTQTPSHQVTQMGQEVILRCVPISNHLYFYWYRQILGQKVEFLVSFYNNEISEKSEIFDDQFSVERPDGSNFTLKIRSTKLEDSAMYFCASTVESTEAFFGQGTRLTVV.

The chain carries TRBV4-2 and TRBJ2-7; 9 nucleotides match TRBD2. The germline gives CDR1 LGHNA, CDR2 YNFKEQ. J lost 7 bases, V lost 4 bases, and 17 bases had no gene match. The CDR3 is made up of 17 amino acids. The CDR3 DNA sequence: TGTGCCAGCAGCCTGTGGTGGCGGGAGGGCCTTAATAATGAGCAGTACTTC. It codes for CASSLWWREGLNNEQYF.

This clone has a handful of counts. The DNA for the CDR3 is TGTGCCAGCGGTAGGAGTAACTCCTACGAGCAGTACTTC. Its protein is CASGRSNSYEQYF. The chain has TRBV25-1 and TRBJ2-7; D remains ambiguous. Germline-derived CDR1 and CDR2 are MGHDK and SYGVNS. The CDR3 runs to 13 residues. V shed 8 bases and J shed 0 bases, with 11 bases lying between them.